This T cell receptor (beta chain) was sequenced during a study of shared clonotypes between healthy human individuals. Trimming shortened V by 4 bases and J by 8 bases, and 19 bases separated the two germline ends. This CDR3 contains 15 residues. Germline assignment: CDR1 SGHTS and CDR2 YDEGEE. This clone was detected once. TCRdb's copy holds only in-frame clones and misses some; the assay was immunoSEQ multiplex PCR. This sample yields roughly 2.2 million clones, of which approximately 95% are seen a single time; under 0.45% belongs to the top ten. Sequencing was done on a sample of naive CD4+ T cells from PBMCs. Subset specified: CD45RA+ positively selected. The gene calls are TRBV5-8 and TRBJ1-5, with a weak D call TRBD1 (6 bases). The origin of this receptor is a man between 18 and 35 years old in good health. Some clones in this sample may be carry-over from other donors' samples. CDR3 amino acids: CASSGRQAVVEPQHF. CDR3 DNA sequence: TGTGCCAGCAGCGGCAGACAGGCGGTAGTTGAGCCCCAGCATTTT.